Shown below are 25 T cell receptor beta chains from a single sample sequenced in a study of post-analysis software for immune sequencing data. Findings and caveats of the study: A few TRBV segments occurring more often in patients than controls included TRBV5-6, TRBV5-1 and TRBV20-1.

Unique molecular identifiers featured in each of the TCR beta cDNA libraries. TCRdb used MiXCR to reprocess the PCR reads, holding one entry per CDR3 protein. Of 450,000 or so distinct CDR3 sequences listed, approximately 45% were seen once; the top ten hold 9% to 14%. Their antigens remain unidentified. Specimen: blood. The receptor set was obtained from a girl aged 10 to 17 with multiple sclerosis.

This clonotype has only a few counts. J is TRBJ2-4 and V is TRBV18; 7 bases line up with TRBD1. The length of the CDR3 is 17 residues. J was trimmed by 0 bases and V by 1 base; bases with no gene match: 6. The V gene's germline CDR1 is KGHSH and CDR2 LQKENI. CDR3 protein: CASSPRVDRLAKNIQYF. The DNA for the CDR3 is TGTGCCAGCTCACCACGGGTGGACAGGCTAGCCAAAAACATTCAGTACTTC.

The V call is TRBV20-1, the J call TRBJ2-3, with D perhaps matching TRBD2 (6 bases). This CDR3 contains 16 residues. V was clipped by 0 bases and J by 4 bases, with 17 bases between them. Germline CDR1 is DFQATT and CDR2 is SNEGSKA (reference sequence). The CDR3 nucleotides are TGCAGTGCTAGAGATATGGAGGGCCACACGGCAGATACGCAGTATTTT. Protein: CSARDMEGHTADTQYF.

This clonotype was picked up many times. V usage is TRBV28 and J usage is TRBJ2-1, with D perhaps TRBD1 (6 bases). Germline V gene data show CDR1 as MDHEN and CDR2 as SYDVKM. V was pared by 4 bases and J by 3 bases, with 10 bases between. The CDR3 runs to 14 residues. This CDR3 reads CASSSRGSYNEQFF. CDR3 coding DNA: TGTGCCAGCAGTTCCAGGGGTAGCTACAATGAGCAGTTCTTC.

V gene TRBV11-3 combines with J gene TRBJ2-1; D is unresolved. V was cut by 2 bases and J by 0 bases, with 11 bases left in between. From germline, CDR1 is SGHNT and CDR2 YENEEA. CDR3 length: 16 amino acids. The DNA for the CDR3 is TGTGCCAGCAGCTTATCCCCGGTCAGCTCCTACAATGAGCAGTTCTTC. This codes for CASSLSPVSSYNEQFF.

In this sample, this clonotype turned up a few times. This chain links TRBV5-1 with TRBJ2-1; D uncertain. Looked up from germline, CDR1 is SGHRS and CDR2 is YFSETQ. This CDR3 is built from 12 residues. Trimming shortened V by 1 base and J by 6 bases, and 5 bases separated the two germline ends. The CDR3 bases are TGCGCCAGCAGCTTGCGGGCCAATGAGCAGTTCTTC. Encoded protein: CASSLRANEQFF.

The V and J genes are TRBV5-1 and TRBJ2-1; 7 bases map to TRBD1. V shed 3 bases and J 14 bases; nucleotides not matched to a gene: 14. Germline values: CDR1 SGHRS, CDR2 YFSETQ. The CDR3 consists of 14 residues. The CDR3 reads CASSSKTRQGGEFF. In DNA, the CDR3 is TGCGCCAGCAGCTCCAAAACCAGACAGGGTGGAGAGTTCTTC. Full variable domain (remainder filled in from reference TRBV5-1 and TRBJ2-1): KAGVTQTPRYLIKTRGQQVTLSCSPISGHRSVSWYQQTPGQGLQFLFEYFSETQRNKGNFPGRFSGRQFSNSRSEMNVSTLELGDSALYLCASSSKTRQGGEFFGPGTRLTVL.

The V gene is TRBV28, the J gene TRBJ2-3; 10 nucleotides align to TRBD2. The CDR3 totals 15 residues. With V trimmed by 6 bases and J by 0 bases, 3 bases remained unmatched. CDR1 MDHEN and CDR2 SYDVKM come from the germline V gene. CDR3 loop: CASSPSGSSTDTQYF. The CDR3 DNA reads as TGTGCCAGCAGCCCTAGCGGGAGTAGCACAGATACGCAGTATTTT.

This chain joins TRBV29-1 and TRBJ2-3; TRBD2 might be the D (5 bases). CDR1 SQVTM and CDR2 ANQGSEA come from the germline V gene. The germline V and J ends were trimmed by 3 bases and 0 bases, with 22 bases remaining between them. The CDR3 is 18 amino acids. The CDR3 sequence is CSVEVVSPRLASTDTQYF. DNA for the CDR3: TGCAGCGTTGAGGTCGTTTCCCCCCGCCTAGCTAGCACAGATACGCAGTATTTT.

In its sample, this clonotype was seen a few times. The chain recombines TRBV5-1 with TRBJ2-4; 8 bases fit TRBD1. Per germline, CDR1 SGHRS and CDR2 YFSETQ. The CDR3 runs 17 residues. The ends lost 4 bases at V and 3 bases at J; junction bases unmatched: 12. CDR3 amino acids: CASSPITDRAGKNIQYF. The CDR3 DNA is TGCGCCAGCAGCCCCATTACGGACAGGGCGGGCAAAAACATTCAGTACTTC. Using reference TRBV5-1 and TRBJ2-4 for the parts outside the CDR3, the full variable domain is KAGVTQTPRYLIKTRGQQVTLSCSPISGHRSVSWYQQTPGQGLQFLFEYFSETQRNKGNFPGRFSGRQFSNSRSEMNVSTLELGDSALYLCASSPITDRAGKNIQYFGAGTRLSVL.

The genes are TRBV4-1 and TRBJ1-2, with 9 bases lining up with TRBD1. Germline CDR1 and CDR2: MGHRA and YSYEKL. This CDR3 comprises 15 residues. Trimming removed 6 bases from V and 2 bases from J; junction bases left unmatched: 7. Here the CDR3 DNA reads TGCGCCAGCAGGAATCCCACAGGGGGCAACTATGGCTACACCTTC. Translating it yields CASRNPTGGNYGYTF.

The chain employs TRBV7-9 and TRBJ2-7, with D possibly called TRBD1 or TRBD2 (5 bases each). V was pared by 5 bases and J by 1 base, with 15 bases between. The V gene's germline CDR1 is SEHNR and CDR2 FQNEAQ (reference sequence). CDR3 length equals 15 residues. DNA for the CDR3: TGTGCCAGCAGCACCCCGGGACGGACTTCCTACGAGCAGTACTTC. Translating gives CASSTPGRTSYEQYF.

CDR3 nucleotide sequence: TGTGCCAGCAGCCCCCGACTAGCGGTTTACGAGCAGTACTTC. Residues: CASSPRLAVYEQYF. The chain recombines TRBV12-3 or TRBV12-4 with TRBJ2-7; 9 bases match TRBD2. The CDR3 loop spans 14 amino acids. Germline trimming cut 6 bases from V and 4 bases from J; bases unmatched to any gene: 7.

This clonotype was found a few times. The chain recombines TRBV9 with TRBJ2-1, with 12 positions matching TRBD2. The length of the CDR3 is 17 residues. V gave up 3 bases and J gave up 4 bases; unmatched junction bases: 8. The V gene's germline CDR1 is SGDLS and CDR2 YYNGEE. This CDR3 is CASSAYPTSGSYNEQFF. The CDR3 nucleotides are TGTGCCAGCAGCGCCTACCCGACTAGCGGGAGTTACAATGAGCAGTTCTTC.

The rearrangement joins TRBV28 to TRBJ1-1; 7 bases are a match to TRBD1. Germline V CDR1 and CDR2: MDHEN, SYDVKM. This CDR3 region has 15 residues. Unmatched junction bases numbered 6, after V lost 5 bases and J lost 0 bases. The CDR3, as DNA: TGTGCCAGCAGTCCACCCGACAGGGTGAACACTGAAGCTTTCTTT. Translated: CASSPPDRVNTEAFF.

This clonotype was counted a few times. The chain couples TRBV4-2 to TRBJ2-3; D not resolved. There are 14 residues in the CDR3. Germline CDR1 is LGHNA and CDR2 is YNFKEQ. The germline V and J ends were trimmed by 0 bases and 2 bases, with 6 bases remaining between them. The CDR3 bases are TGTGCCAGCAGCCAAGATGTTGTCACAGATACGCAGTATTTT. Amino acid sequence: CASSQDVVTDTQYF.

The V and J genes are TRBV28 and TRBJ2-4; TRBD2 agrees at 12 bases. Germline V gives CDR1 MDHEN, CDR2 SYDVKM. The CDR3 runs 15 residues. The ends lost 2 bases at V and 8 bases at J; junction bases unmatched: 4. This CDR3 is CASSLGLAGLDIQYF. The CDR3 DNA sequence: TGTGCCAGCAGTTTAGGACTAGCGGGATTGGACATTCAGTACTTC.

Ten or more counts support this clonotype. J is TRBJ2-5 and V is TRBV15, with D unresolved. CDR3 length: 12 amino acids. Trimming removed 0 bases from V and 5 bases from J, with 4 bases in between. Germline V gene lookup returns CDR1 LNHNV and CDR2 YYDKDF (reference sequence). The CDR3 loop is CATSRESETQYF. The CDR3 DNA sequence: TGTGCCACCAGCAGAGAATCCGAGACCCAGTACTTC.

The V gene is TRBV7-3, the J gene TRBJ2-1; 10 nucleotides match TRBD2. The germline V gene encodes CDR1 SGHTA and CDR2 FQGTGA. V shed 6 bases and J 8 bases; nucleotides not matched to a gene: 7. The CDR3 contains 14 residues. The DNA of the CDR3 is TGTGCCAGCAGGTCGGCTAGCGGGAGCGATGAGCAGTTCTTC. This codes for CASRSASGSDEQFF.

This chain connects TRBV27 to TRBJ2-7; 8 bases map to TRBD1. The V segment lost 2 bases and the J segment 5 bases; nucleotides outside the gene matches: 14. The germline gives CDR1 MNHEY, CDR2 SMNVEV (reference sequence). The CDR3 is 17 amino acids. The CDR3 reads CASSLIGPTGAANEQYF. The CDR3 bases are TGTGCCAGCAGTTTAATCGGTCCGACAGGGGCTGCAAACGAGCAGTACTTC.

The V gene is TRBV5-1, the J gene TRBJ2-3; no firm D call. Germline V gene data show CDR1 as SGHRS and CDR2 as YFSETQ. The CDR3 is 15 residues long. V lost 2 bases and J lost 6, with 16 bases in between. CDR3 loop: CASSFEGSREDTQYF. Here the CDR3 DNA reads TGCGCCAGCAGCTTCGAAGGGTCCCGAGAGGATACGCAGTATTTT.

The chain links TRBV27 to TRBJ2-1; D may be TRBD1 (6 bases). This CDR3 has 15 amino acids. CDR1 and CDR2 from the germline V gene are MNHEY and SMNVEV (reference sequence). The ends were cut back, 2 bases at V and 10 bases at J, with 18 bases in the middle. The CDR3 DNA follows: TGTGCCAGCAGTTTAGGTGGTACAGGGCTTGGCGAGCAGTTCTTC. Its translation: CASSLGGTGLGEQFF.

V is TRBV4-2 and J is TRBJ1-5, with D unclear. This CDR3 comprises 15 residues. Germline CDR1 reads LGHNA; CDR2 reads YNFKEQ. Trimming took off 0 bases at V and 0 bases at J, with 6 bases between the two ends. The CDR3 DNA reads as TGTGCCAGCAGCCAAGATGAGTTTAGCAATCAGCCCCAGCATTTT. Protein product: CASSQDEFSNQPQHF.

The V call is TRBV28, the J call TRBJ2-1, with 7 bases identical to TRBD2. CDR3 length: 15 residues. Germline loops: CDR1 MDHEN, CDR2 SYDVKM. Losses at the gene ends were 5 bases for V and 7 bases for J; bases not matched to a gene: 11. For the CDR3, the DNA is TGTGCCAGCAGTCTCACCAGACTAGCAATGAATGAGCAGTTCTTC. This encodes CASSLTRLAMNEQFF.

The rearrangement joins TRBV29-1 to TRBJ2-3; a weak D match, TRBD1 (6 bases). The germline V gene has CDR1 SQVTM and CDR2 ANQGSEA. V was shortened by 1 base and J by 5 bases, with 10 bases between the two germline ends. CDR3 size: 13 residues. The CDR3 region is CSVEVQGVDTQYF. The CDR3 coding sequence is TGCAGCGTTGAAGTACAGGGCGTAGATACGCAGTATTTT.

V usage is TRBV6-6 and J usage is TRBJ1-2; TRBD1 matches 10 bases. With 6 bases clipped from V and 8 bases from J, the junction kept 9 bases outside the gene matches. Per germline, CDR1 MNHNY and CDR2 SVGAGI (reference sequence). This CDR3 has 14 residues. The CDR3 loop reads CASRRGQGSGGYTF. CDR3 DNA: TGTGCCAGCAGACGGGGACAGGGGAGCGGCGGCTACACCTTC.